This TCR beta chain was captured in a study of CXCR3-negative and CXCR3-positive naive CD8 T cells. As for the study in general: Sequencing yielded approximately 150 million TRB reads, roughly 1.5 +/- 0.3 million per library.

As for this clonotype: Its antigen is still unknown.

Naive CD8+ T cells showed CD45RO-CCR7+CD27+CD95-. Through 5' RACE with UMI labels, the TRB cDNA libraries were prepared. From its re-call of the 5' RACE reads, TCRdb lists each CDR3 protein once, without DNA. The sample's table shows over 95,000 distinct CDR3 sequences. The length of the CDR3 is 12 residues. From germline, CDR1 is MNHEY and CDR2 SMNVEV (reference sequence). Study-level points and caveats: Researchers report that CXCR3-positive naive cells carry more hydrophobic TRB CDR3s than CXCR3-negative naive cells. Naive CXCR3-negative and CXCR3-positive cells had similar TRBV-TRBJ usage; memory differed. Researchers report CXCR3 expression partially decreased after cryopreservation, with fresh PBMCs used in most assays.

Sequencing used naive CXCR3+ CD8+ T cells from blood. Subset defined: CD45RO-CCR7+CD27+CD95- naive CD8+ T cells expressing CXCR3 (TNR3+). The TCR comes from a human donor in good health. Some clones in this sample may be carry-over from other donors' samples. The chain recombines TRBV27 with TRBJ1-1. The CDR3 region is CASSLRGTEAFF.